The 12 T cell receptor beta chains below all came from one sample that was sequenced in a study of T and B cells in COVID-19 patients. TRB was amplified from about 260-540 ng of blood genomic DNA. Multiplex PCR with BIOMED2 TRB-A/B primer pools amplified TRB rearrangements. TCRdb re-called the multiplex PCR reads with MiXCR, one entry per CDR3 protein. Of 10,000 or so distinct CDR3 sequences in the sample, around 30% were seen once. Sequences were obtained from blood. These receptors came from a human donor with active COVID-19.

This clonotype was seen only a few times. The CDR3 DNA reads TGTGCCAGCAGTTTGAGAGAGACCCAGTACTTC. This codes for CASSLRETQYF. This chain links TRBV12-3 or TRBV12-4 with TRBJ2-5; D call uncertain. CDR3 length: 11 amino acids. Trimming took off 3 bases at V and 4 bases at J, with 3 bases between the two ends.

This clonotype was detected only a few times. The V call is TRBV14, the J call TRBJ2-7; 9 nucleotides match TRBD1. CDR1 and CDR2 (germline): SGHDN, FVKESK. J gave up 3 bases and V 0 bases, and 12 bases lay outside the gene matches. The CDR3 totals 18 residues. The DNA for the CDR3 is TGTGCCAGCAGCCAAGAGGTATATGGGACAGGGACCTACTACGAGCAGTACTTC. Translating it yields CASSQEVYGTGTYYEQYF.

This clonotype is medium-sized by share. The J gene is TRBJ2-5, the V gene TRBV5-4; TRBD2 matches 8 bases. Per the germline V gene, CDR1 is SGHNT and CDR2 is YYREEE (reference sequence). V shed 0 bases and J 1 base; nucleotides not matched to a gene: 2. This CDR3 has 15 amino acids. CDR3 coding DNA: TGTGCCAGCAGCTTGGCTAGCGGGTCCCAAGAGACCCAGTACTTC. It specifies CASSLASGSQETQYF.

The V and J genes are TRBV6-6 and TRBJ1-6; TRBD1 matches at 7 bases. Germline values: CDR1 MNHNY, CDR2 SVGAGI (reference sequence). This CDR3 region has 15 residues. V gave up 0 bases and J gave up 7 bases; unmatched junction bases: 3. The CDR3 here is CASSYSAGGNSPLHF. The DNA for the CDR3 is TGTGCCAGCAGTTACTCGGCAGGGGGGAATTCACCCCTCCACTTT.

As for this clonotype: A read error may explain this, as a much larger clone is one base away. V gene TRBV6-5 combines with J gene TRBJ2-7, with a possible D match to TRBD1 (5 bases). Germline V gene data show CDR1 as MNHEY and CDR2 as SVGAGI. The length of the CDR3 is 15 residues. The CDR3 sequence is CASSYSTAYPYVQYF. CDR3 DNA sequence: TGTGCCAGCAGTTACTCGACAGCCTATCCCTACGTGCAGTACTTC.

This rearrangement joins TRBV18 to TRBJ1-6; D possibly corresponds to TRBD1 (6 bases). CDR3 length equals 14 residues. Germline loops: CDR1 KGHSH, CDR2 LQKENI. The V gene lost 6 bases and the J gene lost 14 bases, with 20 bases spanning the gap. The CDR3 nucleotides are TGTGCCAGCTCTGTCGAAGGGGGGAGGTTGGCCCTCCACTTT. Residues: CASSVEGGRLALHF.

The chain is built from TRBV12-3 or TRBV12-4 and TRBJ2-1; 7 bases agree with TRBD2. The CDR3 sequence is 16 residues long. The J segment lost 0 bases and the V segment lost 4 bases, leaving 6 bases of the junction unmatched. CDR3 region: CASSYSRGYSYNEQFF. The CDR3 coding sequence is TGTGCCAGCAGTTACTCGCGGGGGTACTCCTACAATGAGCAGTTCTTC.

This clonotype has only a few counts. The V gene is TRBV19, the J gene TRBJ1-2; weak D call: TRBD1 (6 bases). V was pared by 3 bases and J by 6 bases, with 8 bases between. The CDR3 has 12 amino acids. Germline V CDR1 and CDR2: LNHDA, SQIVND (reference sequence). The CDR3 is CASSMRQDGYTF. CDR3 DNA sequence: TGTGCCAGTAGTATGAGACAGGATGGCTACACCTTC.

This clonotype appeared once. The chain employs TRBV6-5 and TRBJ1-1; D uncertain. Germline-derived CDR1 and CDR2 are MNHEY and SVGAGI. CDR3 length: 12 residues. V was cut by 6 bases and J by 8 bases, with 13 bases left in between. The CDR3 loop is CASSPGGGEAFF. The CDR3 nucleotides are TGTGCCAGCAGCCCCGGCGGAGGGGAAGCTTTCTTT.

The rearrangement links TRBV4-3 to TRBJ2-1, with 11 bases fitting TRBD2. The CDR3 is 19 residues long. V gave up 4 bases and J gave up 8 bases; unmatched junction bases: 19. The V gene's germline CDR1 is LGHNA and CDR2 YSLEER. CDR3 region: CASSLLYFRGSGGADEQFF. The DNA for the CDR3 is TGCGCCAGCAGCCTTCTGTACTTTAGGGGTAGCGGGGGGGCAGATGAGCAGTTCTTC.

The genes are TRBV12-3 or TRBV12-4 and TRBJ1-1; D not resolved. Deletions cut 6 bases from V and 3 bases from J, with 8 bases between. The CDR3 extends over 12 amino acids. The CDR3 bases are TGTGCCAGCAGCCAAAGTGACACTGAAGCTTTCTTT. Amino acid sequence: CASSQSDTEAFF.

J is TRBJ1-5 and V is TRBV6-5, with no clear D. V dropped 6 bases and J dropped 0 bases, with 15 bases sitting between them. The CDR3 totals 16 residues. Germline assignment: CDR1 MNHEY and CDR2 SVGAGI. CDR3 nucleotide sequence: TGTGCCAGCAGGCGAACGAGGACGGGTAGCAATCAGCCCCAGCATTTT. Encoded protein: CASRRTRTGSNQPQHF.